This T cell receptor (beta chain) was retrieved from a study of beta chain features in type 1 diabetes. Notes on the study in general: Shorter templates might be favored by PCR, equally in patients and controls. Moderate but significant shortening of TCRB CDR3s was recorded in all four CD4+ subsets from Type 1 diabetes patients. For type 1 diabetes patients, VDJ junctions showed fewer insertions and more deletions. The naive, central memory and Treg TCRB repertoires showed an apparent similarity that was greater among patients than among healthy donors.

Germline V lookup: CDR1 KGHSH, CDR2 LQKENI. This CDR3 is built from 12 residues. Trimming took 4 bases from V and 8 from J; bases not matched to a gene: 1. On this clone: As yet, its antigen is unknown.

Expressed TCRB transcripts were sequenced, since all the RNA that had been isolated was reverse transcribed. Roughly 3.6 million reads, on average, came from each naive, central memory and regulatory T cell sample. The assay was immunoSEQ multiplex PCR, and TCRdb's table has in-frame clones only and misses some. The sample carries about 150,000 clones, around a tenth recorded once. Sequencing input: central memory CD4+ T cells from blood. The receptor's source is a man aged 25-45 years with type 1 diabetes. The chain couples TRBV18 to TRBJ1-2, with TRBD1 matching over 10 bases. In DNA, the CDR3 is TGTGCCAGCTCACGGGACAGGGGAGGCTACACCTTC. Its translation: CASSRDRGGYTF.